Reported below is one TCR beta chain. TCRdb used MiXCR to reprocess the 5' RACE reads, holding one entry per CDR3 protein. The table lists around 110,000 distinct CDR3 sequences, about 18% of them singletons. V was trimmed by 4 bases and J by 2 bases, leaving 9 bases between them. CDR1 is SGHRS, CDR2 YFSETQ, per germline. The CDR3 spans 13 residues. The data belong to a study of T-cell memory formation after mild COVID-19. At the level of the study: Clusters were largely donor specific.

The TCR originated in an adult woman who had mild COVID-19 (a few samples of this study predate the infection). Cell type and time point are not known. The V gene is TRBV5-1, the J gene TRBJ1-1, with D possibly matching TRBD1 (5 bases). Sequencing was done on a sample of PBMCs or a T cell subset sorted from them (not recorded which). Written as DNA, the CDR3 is TGCGCCAGCAGCCAAGGGACTAACACTGAAGCTTTCTTT. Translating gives CASSQGTNTEAFF.